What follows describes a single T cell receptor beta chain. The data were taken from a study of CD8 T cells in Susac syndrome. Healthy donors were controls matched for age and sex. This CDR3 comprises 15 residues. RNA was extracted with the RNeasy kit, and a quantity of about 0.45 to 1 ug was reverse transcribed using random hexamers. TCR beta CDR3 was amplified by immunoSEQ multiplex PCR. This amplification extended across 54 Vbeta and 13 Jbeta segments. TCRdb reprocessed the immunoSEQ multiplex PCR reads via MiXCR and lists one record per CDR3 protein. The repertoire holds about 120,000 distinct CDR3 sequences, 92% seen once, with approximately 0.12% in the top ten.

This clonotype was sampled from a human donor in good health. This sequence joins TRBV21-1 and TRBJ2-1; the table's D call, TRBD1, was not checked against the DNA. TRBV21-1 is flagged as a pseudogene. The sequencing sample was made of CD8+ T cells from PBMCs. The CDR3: CASSKGAGGCNEQFF. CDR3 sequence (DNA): TGTGCCAGCAGCAAAGGGGCAGGGGGGTGCAATGAGCAGTTCTTC.